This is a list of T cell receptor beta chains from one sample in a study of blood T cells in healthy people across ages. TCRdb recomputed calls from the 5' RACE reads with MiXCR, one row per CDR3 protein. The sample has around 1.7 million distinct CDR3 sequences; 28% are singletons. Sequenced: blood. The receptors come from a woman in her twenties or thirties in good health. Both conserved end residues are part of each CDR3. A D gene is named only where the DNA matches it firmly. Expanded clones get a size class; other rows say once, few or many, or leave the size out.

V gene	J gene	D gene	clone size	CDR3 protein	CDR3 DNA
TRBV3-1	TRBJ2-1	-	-	CASSQDLSGLGSYNEQFF	TGTGCCAGCAGCCAAGATCTGAGTGGGTTGGGTTCCTACAATGAGCAGTTCTTC
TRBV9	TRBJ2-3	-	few	CASSDDREAPSTDTQYF	TGTGCCAGCAGCGACGACAGGGAGGCTCCAAGCACAGATACGCAGTATTTT
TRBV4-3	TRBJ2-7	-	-	CASSQDRSDGEQYF	TGCGCCAGCAGCCAAGATAGGTCGGACGGCGAGCAGTACTTC
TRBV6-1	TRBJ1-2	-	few	CASSEAYGNYGYTF	TGTGCCAGCAGTGAAGCGTACGGGAACTATGGCTACACCTTC
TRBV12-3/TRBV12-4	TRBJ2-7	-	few	CASSFSGTAEQYF	TGTGCCAGCAGTTTCTCGGGAACTGCCGAGCAGTACTTC
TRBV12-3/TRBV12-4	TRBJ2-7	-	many	CASSPQSGYEQYF	TGTGCCAGCAGCCCACAATCAGGGTACGAGCAGTACTTC
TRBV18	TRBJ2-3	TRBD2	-	CASSIRTSETDTQYF	TGTGCCAGCTCAATACGGACTAGCGAGACAGATACGCAGTATTTT
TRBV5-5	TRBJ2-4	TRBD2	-	CASSLPMTSGGDIQYF	TGTGCCAGCAGCCTACCCATGACTAGCGGGGGGGACATTCAGTACTTC
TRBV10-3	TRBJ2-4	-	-	CAISGGKEYERYF	TGTGCCATCAGTGGAGGGAAGGAGTACGAGCGGTACTTC
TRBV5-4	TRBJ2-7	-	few	CASFGGAGEQYF	TGTGCCAGCTTCGGCGGGGCGGGGGAGCAGTACTTC
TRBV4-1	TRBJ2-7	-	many	CASSQGGQALEQYF	TGCGCCAGCAGCCAAGGCGGTCAGGCGTTAGAGCAGTACTTC
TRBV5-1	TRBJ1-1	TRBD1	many	CASSLGTGMNTEAFF	TGTGCCAGCAGCTTGGGGACAGGGATGAACACTGAAGCTTTCTTT
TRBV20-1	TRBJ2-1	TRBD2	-	CSARASGDYNEQFF	TGCAGTGCTAGAGCCAGCGGGGATTACAATGAGCAGTTCTTC
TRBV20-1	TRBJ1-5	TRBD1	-	CSALLTGENQPQHF	TGCAGTGCTCTATTGACAGGGGAAAATCAGCCCCAGCATTTT
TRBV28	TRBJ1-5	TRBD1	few	CASSLFRDRGNQPQHF	TGTGCCAGCAGTTTATTCCGGGACAGGGGGAATCAGCCCCAGCATTTT
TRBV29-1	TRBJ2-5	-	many	CSVEDTGTGSRAQYF	TGCAGCGTTGAAGATACAGGTACCGGCTCAAGGGCCCAGTACTTC
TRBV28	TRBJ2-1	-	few	CASGGLTYNEQFF	TGTGCCAGCGGGGGACTTACCTACAATGAGCAGTTCTTC
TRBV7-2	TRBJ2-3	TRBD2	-	CASSLRVPSGGARSTDTQYF	TGTGCCAGCAGCTTAAGAGTGCCTAGCGGAGGGGCCCGTAGCACAGATACGCAGTATTTT
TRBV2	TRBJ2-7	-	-	CASSEDRVHEQYF	TGTGCCAGCAGTGAAGACAGGGTCCACGAGCAGTACTTC
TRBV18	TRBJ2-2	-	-	CASSPSDTNTGELFF	TGTGCCAGCTCACCAAGTGATACGAACACCGGGGAGCTGTTTTTT
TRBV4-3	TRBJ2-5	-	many	CASSQEARGRGETQYF	TGCGCCAGCAGCCAAGAAGCGCGGGGGCGAGGAGAGACCCAGTACTTC